This T cell receptor beta chain was profiled in a study of CD8 T cells in ankylosing spondylitis. Study-level results: A motif in TCR beta, a set of under ten highly homologous variants, appeared characteristic of ankylosing spondylitis blood. Reported data indicate significant enrichment of disease-linked clones within matched ankylosing spondylitis synovial fluid.

This clonotype was detected ten times or more. Its target is not known. This CDR3 is built from 12 residues. V was trimmed by 3 bases and J by 6 bases, leaving 6 bases between them. In making TCR beta libraries, quantitative 5'-RACE with molecular barcodes was used. TCRdb called the 5' RACE reads again in MiXCR, with one record for every CDR3 protein. The profile shows approximately 540,000 distinct CDR3 sequences, roughly 12% of them singletons. The V gene is TRBV12-3 or TRBV12-4, the J gene TRBJ1-5; the D is unclear. The sample comprised blood, either unsorted or a sorted T cell fraction (not recorded which). The clonotype originates from a male donor with ankylosing spondylitis. CDR3 nucleotides: TGTGCCAGCAGTTTTTCGGTTCAGCCCCAGCATTTT. It yields the protein CASSFSVQPQHF.